Listed below are T cell receptor beta chains from one sample, sequenced in a study of blood T cell repertoires in COVID-19. The method was immunoSEQ multiplex PCR; TCRdb's version includes in-frame clones alone and lacks a portion of them. The repertoire consists of some 150,000 clones, with 70% to 90% occurring once and the leading ten covering nearly 3%. Sequencing was done on a sample of peripheral blood. The receptor source for this set is a woman in her thirties or forties with active or convalescent COVID-19. CDR3s include the opening cysteine and the closing phenylalanine or tryptophan. The order of the fields is J gene, clone size, D gene, V gene, CDR3 DNA, CDR3 protein. A D gene is named only where the DNA matches it firmly. For some rows the clone size is stated as once, few or many, or as a class when expanded; others skip it.

TRBJ1-1	NA	NA	TRBV5-4	TGTGCCAGCAGCCCTGATAGCACGGTGAACACTGAAGCTTTCTTT	CASSPDSTVNTEAFF
TRBJ1-1	NA	TRBD1	TRBV19	TGTGCCAGTGGGACAGGCTGGAACACTGAAGCTTTCTTT	CASGTGWNTEAFF
TRBJ1-6	NA	TRBD1	TRBV19	TGTGCCAGTAGTTCGATTGGTCCGGGGACAGGGCAGGATTCACCCCTCCACTTT	CASSSIGPGTGQDSPLHF
TRBJ2-3	few	NA	TRBV3-1/TRBV3-2	TGTGCCAGCAGCCAATTTAGTACTAGCACAGATACGCAGTATTTT	CASSQFSTSTDTQYF
TRBJ1-1	NA	NA	TRBV27	TGTGCCAGCAGTTTATCGGAGGGGTCCCCCACTGAAGCTTTCTTT	CASSLSEGSPTEAFF
TRBJ2-7	NA	TRBD2	TRBV18	TGTGCCAGCTCCCCAGCGGGAGCCTACGAGCAGTACTTC	CASSPAGAYEQYF
TRBJ1-6	once	NA	TRBV30	TGTGCCTGGCGGGGATTAAGCTCCTATAATTCACCCCTCCACTTT	CAWRGLSSYNSPLHF
TRBJ2-5	NA	NA	TRBV19	TGTGCCAGTACCCTCGGGGGGCGAGGGTACCAAGAGACCCAGTACTTC	CASTLGGRGYQETQYF
TRBJ2-1	once	TRBD2	TRBV19	TGTGCCAGTAGTATAGGACTAGCGGGGCAAAACAATGAGCAGTTCTTC	CASSIGLAGQNNEQFF
TRBJ1-2	few	TRBD1	TRBV5-4	TGTGCCAGCAGCCCCGGTGGGACAGGGTATGGCTACACCTTC	CASSPGGTGYGYTF
TRBJ1-2	NA	TRBD1	TRBV6-5	TGTGCCAGCAGTCTGCGGACAGGGGCGAACTATGGCTACACCTTC	CASSLRTGANYGYTF
TRBJ1-4	few	TRBD1	TRBV5-1	TGCGCCAGCAGCCCCGACAGGGTTGGGGGTGAAAAACTGTTTTTT	CASSPDRVGGEKLFF
TRBJ2-3	NA	TRBD2	TRBV4-3	TGCGCCAGCAGCCAAGGGACTAGCGGACGCACAGATACGCAGTATTTT	CASSQGTSGRTDTQYF
TRBJ2-7	NA	NA	TRBV2	TGTGCCAGCAGTGAAGGCGGGGAATTGTACGAGCAGTACTTC	CASSEGGELYEQYF
TRBJ1-2	NA	TRBD1	TRBV10-3	TGTGCCATCAGTGAGTCCAGGGGGGATGGCTACACCTTC	CAISESRGDGYTF
TRBJ2-6	NA	NA	TRBV5-6	TGTGCCAGCAGCACATACGACTACTCTGGGGCCAACGTCCTGACTTTC	CASSTYDYSGANVLTF
TRBJ2-3	NA	NA	TRBV29-1	TGCAGCGTTGAAGATGGTAGCGCAGATACGCAGTATTTT	CSVEDGSADTQYF
TRBJ2-7	NA	NA	TRBV7-9	TGTGCCAGCAGCTTAGTAGCGTCTTCCTACGAGCAGTACTTC	CASSLVASSYEQYF
TRBJ2-3	NA	TRBD2	TRBV5-1	TGCGCCAGCAGCTTGGCCGCTAGCGGGGGCCGCACAGATACGCAGTATTTT	CASSLAASGGRTDTQYF
TRBJ1-6	NA	NA	TRBV6-1	TGTGCCAGCAGTGAATGGGAAGGGGCTAAATCACCCCTCCACTTT	CASSEWEGAKSPLHF
TRBJ2-7	NA	NA	TRBV2	TGTGCCAGCAGTGTCCGACAGGGAGGCGAGCAGTACTTC	CASSVRQGGEQYF
TRBJ2-5	NA	NA	TRBV28	TGTGCCAGCAGTCTCCGACTGTCTCAAGAGACCCAGTACTTC	CASSLRLSQETQYF
TRBJ2-7	NA	NA	TRBV27	TGTGCCAGCAGTTTATCGGTTGGGATAGGGGTTGACGAGCAGTACTTC	CASSLSVGIGVDEQYF